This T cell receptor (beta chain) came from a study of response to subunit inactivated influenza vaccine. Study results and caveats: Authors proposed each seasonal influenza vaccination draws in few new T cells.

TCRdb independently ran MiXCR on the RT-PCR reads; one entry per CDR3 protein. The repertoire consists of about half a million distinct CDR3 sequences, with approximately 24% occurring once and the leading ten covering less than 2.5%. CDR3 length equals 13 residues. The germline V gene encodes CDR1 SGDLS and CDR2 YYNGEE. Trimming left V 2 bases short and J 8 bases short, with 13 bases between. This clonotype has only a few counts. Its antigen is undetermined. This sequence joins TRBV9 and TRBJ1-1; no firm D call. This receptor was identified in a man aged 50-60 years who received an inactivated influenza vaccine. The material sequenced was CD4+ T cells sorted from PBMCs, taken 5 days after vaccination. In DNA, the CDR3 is TGTGCCAGCAGCGTGGACGGCAGACAAGAAGCTTTCTTT. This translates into CASSVDGRQEAFF.